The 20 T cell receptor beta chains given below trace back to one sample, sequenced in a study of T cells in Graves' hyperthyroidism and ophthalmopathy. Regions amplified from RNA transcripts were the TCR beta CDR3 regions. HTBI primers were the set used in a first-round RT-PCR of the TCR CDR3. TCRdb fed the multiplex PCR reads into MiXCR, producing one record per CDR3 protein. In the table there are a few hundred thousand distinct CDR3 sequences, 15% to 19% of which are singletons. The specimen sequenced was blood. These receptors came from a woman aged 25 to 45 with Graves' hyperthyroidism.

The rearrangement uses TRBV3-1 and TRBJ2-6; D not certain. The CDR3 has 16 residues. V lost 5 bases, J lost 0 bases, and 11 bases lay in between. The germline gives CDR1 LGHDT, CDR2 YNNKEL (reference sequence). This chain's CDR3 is CASSSPGFSGANVLTF. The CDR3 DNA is TGTGCCAGCAGCTCTCCGGGTTTCTCTGGGGCCAACGTCCTGACTTTC.

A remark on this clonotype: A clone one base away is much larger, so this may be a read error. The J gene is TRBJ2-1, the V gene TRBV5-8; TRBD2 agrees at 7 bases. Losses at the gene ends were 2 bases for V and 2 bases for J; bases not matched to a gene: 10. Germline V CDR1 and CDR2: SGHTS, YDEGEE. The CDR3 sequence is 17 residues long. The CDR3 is CASSFYTSSGPYNEQFF. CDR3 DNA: TGTGCCAGCAGCTTTTATACCTCTAGCGGACCCTACAATGAGCAGTTCTTC.

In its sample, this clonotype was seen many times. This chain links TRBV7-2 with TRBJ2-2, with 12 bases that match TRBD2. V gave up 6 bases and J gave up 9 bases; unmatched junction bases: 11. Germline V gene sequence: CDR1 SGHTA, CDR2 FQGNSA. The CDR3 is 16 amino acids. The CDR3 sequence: CASSRLTSGRSRELFF. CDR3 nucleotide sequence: TGTGCCAGCAGTCGGTTGACTAGCGGGAGATCTAGGGAGCTGTTTTTT.

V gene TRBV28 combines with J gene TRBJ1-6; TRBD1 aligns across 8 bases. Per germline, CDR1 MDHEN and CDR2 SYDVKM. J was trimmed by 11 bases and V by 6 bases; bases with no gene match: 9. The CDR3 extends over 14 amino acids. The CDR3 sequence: CASRERQGSPPLHF. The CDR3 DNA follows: TGTGCCAGCAGAGAACGACAGGGGAGCCCACCCCTCCACTTT.

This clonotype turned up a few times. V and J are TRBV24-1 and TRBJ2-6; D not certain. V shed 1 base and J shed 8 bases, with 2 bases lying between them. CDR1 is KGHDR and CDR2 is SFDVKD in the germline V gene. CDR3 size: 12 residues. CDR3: CATSDLTNVLTF. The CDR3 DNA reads TGTGCCACCAGTGATTTAACCAACGTCCTGACTTTC.

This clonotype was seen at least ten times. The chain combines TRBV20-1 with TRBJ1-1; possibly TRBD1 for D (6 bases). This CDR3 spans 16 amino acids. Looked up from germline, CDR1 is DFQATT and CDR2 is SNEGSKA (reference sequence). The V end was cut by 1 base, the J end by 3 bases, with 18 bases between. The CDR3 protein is CSARVGRGDPDTEAFF. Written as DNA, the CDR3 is TGCAGTGCTAGAGTCGGGAGGGGGGATCCGGACACTGAAGCTTTCTTT.

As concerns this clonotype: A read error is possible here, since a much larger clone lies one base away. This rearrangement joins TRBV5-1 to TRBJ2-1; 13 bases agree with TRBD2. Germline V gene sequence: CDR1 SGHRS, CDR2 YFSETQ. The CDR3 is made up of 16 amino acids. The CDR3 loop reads CASSLRLAGGGNEQLF. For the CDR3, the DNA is TGCGCCAGCAGCTTGCGACTAGCGGGAGGTGGGAATGAGCAGCTCTTC.

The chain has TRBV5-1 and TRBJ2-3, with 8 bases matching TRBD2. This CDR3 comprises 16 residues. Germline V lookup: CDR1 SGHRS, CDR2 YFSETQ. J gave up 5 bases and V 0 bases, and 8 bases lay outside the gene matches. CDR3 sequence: CASSLGAIAGLDTQYF. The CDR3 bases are TGCGCCAGCAGCTTGGGGGCCATAGCGGGATTAGATACGCAGTATTTT.

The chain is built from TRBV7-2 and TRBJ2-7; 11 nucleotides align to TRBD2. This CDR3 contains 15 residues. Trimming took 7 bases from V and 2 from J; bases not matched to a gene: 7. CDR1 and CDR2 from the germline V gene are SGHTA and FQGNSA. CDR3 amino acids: CASIFLAGGTYEQYF. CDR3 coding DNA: TGTGCCAGCATATTCCTAGCGGGAGGAACCTACGAGCAGTACTTC.

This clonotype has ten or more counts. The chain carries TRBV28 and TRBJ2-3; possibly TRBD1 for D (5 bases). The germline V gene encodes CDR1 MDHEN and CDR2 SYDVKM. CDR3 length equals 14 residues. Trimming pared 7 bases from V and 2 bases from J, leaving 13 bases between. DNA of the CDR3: TGTGCCAGCACCGCCGACAGCAACACAGATACGCAGTATTTT. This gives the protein CASTADSNTDTQYF.

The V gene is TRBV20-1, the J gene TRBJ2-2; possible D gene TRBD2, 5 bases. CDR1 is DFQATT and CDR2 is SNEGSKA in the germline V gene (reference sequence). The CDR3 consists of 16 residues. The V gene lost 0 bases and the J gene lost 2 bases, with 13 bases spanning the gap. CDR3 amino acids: CSARDHQRKNTGELFF. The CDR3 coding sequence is TGCAGTGCTAGAGATCACCAGCGGAAAAACACCGGGGAGCTGTTTTTT.

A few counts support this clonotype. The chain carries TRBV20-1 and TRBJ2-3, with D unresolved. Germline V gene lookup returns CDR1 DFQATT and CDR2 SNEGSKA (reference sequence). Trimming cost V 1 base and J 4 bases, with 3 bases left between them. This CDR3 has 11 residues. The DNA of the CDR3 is TGCAGTGCTAGAGGGCCAGATACGCAGTATTTT. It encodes CSARGPDTQYF.

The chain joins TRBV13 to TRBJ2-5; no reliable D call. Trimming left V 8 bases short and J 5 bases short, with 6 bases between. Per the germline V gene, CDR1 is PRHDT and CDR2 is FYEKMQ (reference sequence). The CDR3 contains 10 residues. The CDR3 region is CASALETQYF. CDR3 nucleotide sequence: TGTGCCAGCGCTCTGGAGACCCAGTACTTC.

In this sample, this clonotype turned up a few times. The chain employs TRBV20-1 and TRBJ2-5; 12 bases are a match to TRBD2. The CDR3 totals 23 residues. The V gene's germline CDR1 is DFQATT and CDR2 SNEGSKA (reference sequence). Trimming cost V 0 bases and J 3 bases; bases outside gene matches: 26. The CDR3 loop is CSARDQLRALLGKTSGRKETQYF. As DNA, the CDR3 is TGCAGTGCTAGAGATCAATTGAGGGCCCTCTTGGGGAAGACTAGCGGGAGAAAAGAGACCCAGTACTTC.

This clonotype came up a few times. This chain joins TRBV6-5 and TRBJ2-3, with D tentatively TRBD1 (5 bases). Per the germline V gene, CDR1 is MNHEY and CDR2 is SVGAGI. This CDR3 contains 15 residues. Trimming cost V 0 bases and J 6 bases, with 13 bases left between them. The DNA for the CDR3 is TGTGCCAGCAGTTACTCTTACAGGCCGGGTGATACGCAGTATTTT. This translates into CASSYSYRPGDTQYF.

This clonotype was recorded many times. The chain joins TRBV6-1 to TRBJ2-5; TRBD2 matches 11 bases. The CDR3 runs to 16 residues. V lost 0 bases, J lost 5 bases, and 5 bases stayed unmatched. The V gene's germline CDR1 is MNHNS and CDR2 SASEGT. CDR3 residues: CASSEAQLAGAETQYF. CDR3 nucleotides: TGTGCCAGCAGTGAAGCCCAACTAGCGGGAGCGGAGACCCAGTACTTC.

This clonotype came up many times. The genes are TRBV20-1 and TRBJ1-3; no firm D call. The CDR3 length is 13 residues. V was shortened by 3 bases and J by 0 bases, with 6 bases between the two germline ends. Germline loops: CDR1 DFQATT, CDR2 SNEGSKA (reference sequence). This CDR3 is CSARGLSGNTIYF. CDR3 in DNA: TGCAGTGCTAGGGGCCTCTCTGGAAACACCATATATTTT.

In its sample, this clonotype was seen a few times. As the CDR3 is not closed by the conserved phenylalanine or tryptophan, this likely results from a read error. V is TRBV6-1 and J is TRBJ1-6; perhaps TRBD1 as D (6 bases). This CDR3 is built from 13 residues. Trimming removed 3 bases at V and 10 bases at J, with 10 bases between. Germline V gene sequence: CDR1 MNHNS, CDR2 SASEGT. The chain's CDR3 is CASSDLGHSPLHL. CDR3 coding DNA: TGTGCCAGCAGTGATTTGGGACACTCACCCCTCCACCTT.

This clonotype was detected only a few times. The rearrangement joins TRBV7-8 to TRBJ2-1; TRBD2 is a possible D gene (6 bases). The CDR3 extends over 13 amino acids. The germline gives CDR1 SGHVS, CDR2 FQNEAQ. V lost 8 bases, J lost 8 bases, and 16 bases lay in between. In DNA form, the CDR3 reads TGTGCCAGCCGGGGAGCGACTAGGGATGAGCAGTTCTTC. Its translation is CASRGATRDEQFF.

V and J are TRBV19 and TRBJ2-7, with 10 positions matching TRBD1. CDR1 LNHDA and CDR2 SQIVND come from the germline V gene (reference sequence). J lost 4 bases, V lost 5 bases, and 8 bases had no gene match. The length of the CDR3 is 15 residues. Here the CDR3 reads CASSFRGQGSYEQYF. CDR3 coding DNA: TGTGCCAGTAGTTTCCGGGGACAGGGGTCATACGAGCAGTACTTC.